This TCR beta chain is from a study of identical twins. The study's findings and limits: Recombination models fit unrelated individuals' TCR alpha sharing but underestimated twins'. Conclusions rested on cross-sectional statistics rather than following the same donors.

In its sample, this clonotype was seen a few times. Its antigen is unknown. V lost 5 bases and J 3 bases, leaving 11 bases between the germline ends. The CDR3 is 12 residues long. Germline loops: CDR1 DFQATT, CDR2 SNEGSKA (reference sequence). A single record per CDR3 protein comes from TCRdb applying MiXCR to the 5' RACE reads. This table has hundreds of thousands of distinct CDR3 sequences, approximately 24% appearing once. This sample also belongs to another study, concerning T cells expressing NK-cell markers. That source reports: It was sorted CD3+CD56+NKG2C+, CD3+CD56+NKG2C- and CD3+CD56-NKG2C+ T cells that supplied the TCR beta repertoires. Dominant NKG2C+ clonotypes accounted for roughly 1.0-7.0% of CD8+ T cells in more than five donors.

The sample comprised CD4+ T cells sorted from blood. The chain combines TRBV20-1 with TRBJ2-7, with D possibly TRBD2 on 6 matching bases. This receptor was taken from a woman in her late teens or twenties in good health. The CDR3 coding sequence is TGCAGTGCTGCGGGACCTGGCTACGAGCAGTACTTC. It codes for CSAAGPGYEQYF.